This T cell receptor beta chain is drawn from a study of graft-versus-host responses after intestinal transplantation. V lost 6 bases, J lost 8 bases, and 10 bases lay in between. There are 11 residues in the CDR3. CDR1 is DFQATT and CDR2 is SNEGSKA in the germline V gene (reference sequence). Produced via immunoSEQ multiplex PCR; TCRdb's table is partial and in-frame only. Of 20,000 to 25,000 clones listed, roughly nine tenths are singletons. The input for sequencing was PBMCs, taken about 69 days after intestinal transplantation. This chain joins TRBV20-1 and TRBJ2-2; D is unresolved. The clonotype was recovered from a human patient who received an intestinal transplant, so some T cells may come from the graft donor. CDR3 coding DNA: TGCAGTGCAATCACATCGGGGGAGCTGTTTTTT. As protein: CSAITSGELFF.